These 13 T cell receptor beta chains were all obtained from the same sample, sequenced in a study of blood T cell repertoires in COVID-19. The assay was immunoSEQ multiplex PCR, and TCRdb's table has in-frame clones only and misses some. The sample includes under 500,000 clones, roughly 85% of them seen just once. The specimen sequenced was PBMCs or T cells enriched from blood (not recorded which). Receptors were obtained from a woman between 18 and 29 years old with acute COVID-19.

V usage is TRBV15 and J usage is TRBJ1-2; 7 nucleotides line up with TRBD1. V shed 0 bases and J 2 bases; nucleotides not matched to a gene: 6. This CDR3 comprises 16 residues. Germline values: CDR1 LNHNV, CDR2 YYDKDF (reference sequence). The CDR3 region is CATSRDKTRGNYGYTF. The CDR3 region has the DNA TGTGCCACCAGCAGAGACAAAACCAGGGGGAACTATGGCTACACCTTC.

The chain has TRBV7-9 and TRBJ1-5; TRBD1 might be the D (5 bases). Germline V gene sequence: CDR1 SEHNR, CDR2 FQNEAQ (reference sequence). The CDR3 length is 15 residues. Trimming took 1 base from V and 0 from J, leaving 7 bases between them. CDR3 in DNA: TGTGCCAGCAGCTTAGAGGGGTATAGCAATCAGCCCCAGCATTTT. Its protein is CASSLEGYSNQPQHF.

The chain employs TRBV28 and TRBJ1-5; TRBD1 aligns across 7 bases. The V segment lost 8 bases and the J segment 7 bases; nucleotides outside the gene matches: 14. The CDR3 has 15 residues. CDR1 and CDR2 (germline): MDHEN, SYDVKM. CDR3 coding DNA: TGTGCCAGCTATTACGGGACAGTACATGGGCAGCCCCAGCATTTT. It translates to CASYYGTVHGQPQHF.

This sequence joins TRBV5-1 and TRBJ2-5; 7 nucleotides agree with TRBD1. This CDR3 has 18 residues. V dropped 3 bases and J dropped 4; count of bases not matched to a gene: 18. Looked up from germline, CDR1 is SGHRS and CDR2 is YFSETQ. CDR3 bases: TGCGCCAGCAGCTCATTTATGATGACAGGGAAATTGGGAGAGACCCAGTACTTC. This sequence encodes CASSSFMMTGKLGETQYF.

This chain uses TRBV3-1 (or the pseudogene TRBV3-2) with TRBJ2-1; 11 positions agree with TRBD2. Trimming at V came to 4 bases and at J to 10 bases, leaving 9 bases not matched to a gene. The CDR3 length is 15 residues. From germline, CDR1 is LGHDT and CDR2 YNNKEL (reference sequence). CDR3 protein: CASSLGLADLGEQFF. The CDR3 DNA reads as TGTGCCAGCAGCCTGGGACTAGCGGACCTTGGGGAGCAGTTCTTC.

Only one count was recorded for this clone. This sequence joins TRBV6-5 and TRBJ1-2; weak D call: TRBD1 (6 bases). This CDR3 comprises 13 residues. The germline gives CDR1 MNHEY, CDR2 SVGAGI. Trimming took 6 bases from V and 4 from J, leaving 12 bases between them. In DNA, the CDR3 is TGTGCCAGCAGGCAGGGGTCTGGCTATGGCTACACCTTC. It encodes CASRQGSGYGYTF.

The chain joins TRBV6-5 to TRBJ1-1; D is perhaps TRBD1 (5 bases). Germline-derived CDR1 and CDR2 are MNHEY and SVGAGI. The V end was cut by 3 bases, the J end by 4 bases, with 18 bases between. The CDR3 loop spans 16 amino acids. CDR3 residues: CASSYWAGSKGTEAFF. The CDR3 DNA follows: TGTGCCAGCAGTTATTGGGCAGGGTCGAAAGGCACTGAAGCTTTCTTT.

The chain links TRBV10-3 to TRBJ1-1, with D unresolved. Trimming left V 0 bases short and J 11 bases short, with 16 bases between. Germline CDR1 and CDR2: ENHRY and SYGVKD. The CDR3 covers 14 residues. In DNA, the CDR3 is TGTGCCATCAGTGAGTCGTTGAGTAACCGAGGGGCTTTCTTT. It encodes CAISESLSNRGAFF.

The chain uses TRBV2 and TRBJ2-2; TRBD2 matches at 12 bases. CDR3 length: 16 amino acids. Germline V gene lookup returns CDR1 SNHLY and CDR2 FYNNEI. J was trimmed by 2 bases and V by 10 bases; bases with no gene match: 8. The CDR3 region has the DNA TGTGCCACGCTAGCGGGGGGGACGCAAAACACCGGGGAGCTGTTTTTT. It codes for CATLAGGTQNTGELFF.

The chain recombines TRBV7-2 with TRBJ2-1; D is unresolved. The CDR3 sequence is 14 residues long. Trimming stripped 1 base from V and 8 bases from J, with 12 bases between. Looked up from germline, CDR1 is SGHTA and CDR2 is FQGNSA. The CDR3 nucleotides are TGTGCCAGCAGCTTAGATTCTAGTGGCTATGAGCAGTTCTTC. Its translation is CASSLDSSGYEQFF.

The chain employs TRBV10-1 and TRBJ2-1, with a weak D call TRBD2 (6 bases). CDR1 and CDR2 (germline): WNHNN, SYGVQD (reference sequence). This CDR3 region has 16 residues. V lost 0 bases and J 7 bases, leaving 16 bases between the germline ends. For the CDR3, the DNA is TGCGCCAGCAGTGAGTCGATACTAGCAACCGCGAATGAGCAGTTCTTC. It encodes CASSESILATANEQFF.

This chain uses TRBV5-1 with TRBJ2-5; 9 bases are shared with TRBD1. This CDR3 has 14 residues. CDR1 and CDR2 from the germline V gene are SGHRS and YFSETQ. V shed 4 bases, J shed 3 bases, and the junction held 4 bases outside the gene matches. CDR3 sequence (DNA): TGCGCCAGCAGCCTAACAGGGGGCGAAGAGACCCAGTACTTC. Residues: CASSLTGGEETQYF. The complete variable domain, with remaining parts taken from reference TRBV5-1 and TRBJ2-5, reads KAGVTQTPRYLIKTRGQQVTLSCSPISGHRSVSWYQQTPGQGLQFLFEYFSETQRNKGNFPGRFSGRQFSNSRSEMNVSTLELGDSALYLCASSLTGGEETQYFGPGTRLLVL.

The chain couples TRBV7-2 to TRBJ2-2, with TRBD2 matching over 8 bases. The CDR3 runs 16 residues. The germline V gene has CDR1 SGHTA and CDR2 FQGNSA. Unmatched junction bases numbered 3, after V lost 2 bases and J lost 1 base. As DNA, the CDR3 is TGTGCCAGCAGCTTAATAGCGGGACAGAACACCGGGGAGCTGTTTTTT. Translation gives CASSLIAGQNTGELFF.